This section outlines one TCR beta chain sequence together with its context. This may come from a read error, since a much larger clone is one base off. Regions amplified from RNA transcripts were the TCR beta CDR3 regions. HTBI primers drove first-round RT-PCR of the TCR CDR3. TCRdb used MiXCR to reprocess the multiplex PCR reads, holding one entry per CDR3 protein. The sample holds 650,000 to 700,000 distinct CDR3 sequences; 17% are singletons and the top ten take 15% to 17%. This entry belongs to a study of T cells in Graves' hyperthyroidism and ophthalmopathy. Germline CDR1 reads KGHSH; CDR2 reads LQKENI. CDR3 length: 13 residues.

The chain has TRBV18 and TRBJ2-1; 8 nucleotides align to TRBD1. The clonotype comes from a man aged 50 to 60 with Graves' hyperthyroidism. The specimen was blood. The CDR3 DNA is TGTGCCGGCTCACCTCTACAGGGGGATGAGCAGTTCTTC. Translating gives CAGSPLQGDEQFF.